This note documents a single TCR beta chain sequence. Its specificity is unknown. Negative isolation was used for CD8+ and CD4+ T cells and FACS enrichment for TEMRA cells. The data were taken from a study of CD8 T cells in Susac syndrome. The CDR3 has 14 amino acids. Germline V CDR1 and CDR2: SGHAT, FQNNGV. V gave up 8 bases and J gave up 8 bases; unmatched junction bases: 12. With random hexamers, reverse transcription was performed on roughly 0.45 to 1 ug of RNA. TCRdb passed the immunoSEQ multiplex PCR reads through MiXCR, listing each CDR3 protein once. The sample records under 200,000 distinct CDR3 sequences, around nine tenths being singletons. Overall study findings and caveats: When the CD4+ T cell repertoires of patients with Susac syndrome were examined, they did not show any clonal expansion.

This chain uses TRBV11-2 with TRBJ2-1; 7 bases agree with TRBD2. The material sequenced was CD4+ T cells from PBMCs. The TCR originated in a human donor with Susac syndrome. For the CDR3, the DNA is TGTGCCAGCTCGAGCGGGGCCTCCAGGTATGAGCAGTTCTTC. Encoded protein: CASSSGASRYEQFF.